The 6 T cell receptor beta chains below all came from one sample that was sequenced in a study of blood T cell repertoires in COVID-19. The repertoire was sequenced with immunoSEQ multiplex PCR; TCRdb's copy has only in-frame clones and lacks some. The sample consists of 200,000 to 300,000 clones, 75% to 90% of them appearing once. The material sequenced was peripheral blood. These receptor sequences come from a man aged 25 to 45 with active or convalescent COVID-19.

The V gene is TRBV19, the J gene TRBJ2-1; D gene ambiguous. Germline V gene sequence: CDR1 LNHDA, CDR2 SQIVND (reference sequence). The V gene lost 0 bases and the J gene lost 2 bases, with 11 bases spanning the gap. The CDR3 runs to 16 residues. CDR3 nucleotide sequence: TGTGCCAGTAGTATAGACGCGGCTCCGACCTACAATGAGCAGTTCTTC. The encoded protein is CASSIDAAPTYNEQFF.

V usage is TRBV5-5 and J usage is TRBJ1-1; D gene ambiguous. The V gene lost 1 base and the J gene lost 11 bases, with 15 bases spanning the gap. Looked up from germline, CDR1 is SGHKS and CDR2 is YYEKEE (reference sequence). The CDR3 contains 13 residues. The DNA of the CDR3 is TGTGCCAGCAGCTTGCGAGGTTTCCTGTATGCTTTCTTT. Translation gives CASSLRGFLYAFF. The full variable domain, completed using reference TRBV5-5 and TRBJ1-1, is DAGVTQSPTHLIKTRGQQVTLRCSPISGHKSVSWYQQVLGQGPQFIFQYYEKEERGRGNFPDRFSARQFPNYSSELNVNALLLGDSALYLCASSLRGFLYAFFGQGTRLTVV.

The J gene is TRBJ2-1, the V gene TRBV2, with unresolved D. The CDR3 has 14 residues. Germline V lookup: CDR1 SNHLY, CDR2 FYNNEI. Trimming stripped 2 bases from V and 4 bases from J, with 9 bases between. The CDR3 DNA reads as TGTGCCAGCAGTGAACTCTCCAGATACAATGAGCAGTTCTTC. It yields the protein CASSELSRYNEQFF.

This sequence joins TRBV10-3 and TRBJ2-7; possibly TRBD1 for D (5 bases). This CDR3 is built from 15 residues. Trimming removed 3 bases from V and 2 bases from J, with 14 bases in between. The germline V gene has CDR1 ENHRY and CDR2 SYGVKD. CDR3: CAISDDSRKTYEQYF. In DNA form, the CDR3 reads TGTGCCATCAGTGACGACAGCCGCAAGACCTACGAGCAGTACTTC.

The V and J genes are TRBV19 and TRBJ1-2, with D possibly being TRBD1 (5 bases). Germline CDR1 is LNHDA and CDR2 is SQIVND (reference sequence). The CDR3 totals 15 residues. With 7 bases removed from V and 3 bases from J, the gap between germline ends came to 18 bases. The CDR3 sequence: CASTEWQGLYYGYTF. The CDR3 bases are TGTGCCAGTACGGAGTGGCAGGGACTTTACTATGGCTACACCTTC. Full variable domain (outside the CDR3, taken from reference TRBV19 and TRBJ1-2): DGGITQSPKYLFRKEGQNVTLSCEQNLNHDAMYWYRQDPGQGLRLIYYSQIVNDFQKGDIAEGYSVSREKKESFPLTVTSAQKNPTAFYLCASTEWQGLYYGYTFGSGTRLTVV.

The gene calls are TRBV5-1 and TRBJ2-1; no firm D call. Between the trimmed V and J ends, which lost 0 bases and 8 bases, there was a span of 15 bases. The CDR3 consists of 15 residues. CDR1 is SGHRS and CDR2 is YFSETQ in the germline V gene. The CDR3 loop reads CASSLVVTLVDEQFF. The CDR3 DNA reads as TGCGCCAGCAGCTTGGTGGTGACTCTCGTTGATGAGCAGTTCTTC.